The 15 T cell receptor beta chains below were found in one sample sequenced in a study of blood T cell repertoires in COVID-19. Repertoires were generated with immunoSEQ multiplex PCR, while TCRdb's copy carries only in-frame clones and drops some. The sample has roughly 200,000 clones; about 91% are singletons. Sample: PBMCs or T cells enriched from blood (not recorded which). The receptors were sampled from a woman between 40 and 50 years old with acute COVID-19.

The rearrangement joins TRBV7-9 to TRBJ1-1; a possible D gene is TRBD1 (5 bases). Germline assignment: CDR1 SEHNR and CDR2 FQNEAQ (reference sequence). The CDR3 contains 13 residues. V was shortened by 6 bases and J by 5 bases, with 13 bases between the two germline ends. This chain's CDR3 is CASSPSGGTEAFF. CDR3 nucleotide sequence: TGTGCCAGCAGTCCTTCCGGGGGTACTGAAGCTTTCTTT.

The chain carries TRBV5-8 and TRBJ2-4; TRBD1 agrees at 8 bases. This CDR3 is built from 16 residues. V shed 4 bases and J 0 bases; nucleotides not matched to a gene: 6. Germline lookup yields CDR1 SGHTS and CDR2 YDEGEE. The DNA for the CDR3 is TGTGCCAGCAGCCAGGGACAGGCCATAGCCAAAAACATTCAGTACTTC. Amino acid sequence: CASSQGQAIAKNIQYF.

The V gene is TRBV5-1, the J gene TRBJ2-2, with 7 bases identical to TRBD1. The CDR3 totals 16 residues. Germline V gene lookup returns CDR1 SGHRS and CDR2 YFSETQ. V was clipped by 4 bases and J by 4 bases; unmatched bases: 10. The CDR3 reads CASSRTGDGGTGELFF. The CDR3, as DNA: TGCGCCAGCAGCCGAACAGGGGATGGGGGCACCGGGGAGCTGTTTTTT.

J is TRBJ1-6 and V is TRBV3-1 (or the pseudogene TRBV3-2), with D tentatively TRBD1 (6 bases). With 0 bases removed from V and 5 bases from J, the gap between germline ends came to 20 bases. This CDR3 is 19 amino acids long. The germline V gene encodes CDR1 LGHDT and CDR2 YNNKEL (reference sequence). The CDR3 DNA reads as TGTGCCAGCAGCCAAGATGGCACCAACAGGGAGCGGCATAATTCACCCCTCCACTTT. As protein: CASSQDGTNRERHNSPLHF.

CDR3 residues: CASSALYEQYF. The CDR3 nucleotides are TGTGCCAGCAGTGCCTTATACGAGCAGTACTTC. The chain uses TRBV2 and TRBJ2-7; D is unclear. The V end was cut by 4 bases, the J end by 4 bases, with 5 bases between. The CDR3 extends over 11 amino acids. Germline loops: CDR1 SNHLY, CDR2 FYNNEI.

This clone was detected many times. The V and J genes are TRBV11-2 and TRBJ1-4; D gene unclear. This CDR3 spans 15 amino acids. CDR1 and CDR2 (germline): SGHAT, FQNNGV. The V and J ends lost 1 base and 8 bases respectively, with 14 bases between them. The CDR3 region is CASSLVVKGEEKLFF. Here the CDR3 DNA reads TGTGCCAGCAGCTTAGTCGTGAAGGGAGAGGAAAAACTGTTTTTT.

V and J are TRBV6-6 and TRBJ2-1; a weak D match, TRBD1 (7 bases). The CDR3 has 20 amino acids. The V end was cut by 6 bases, the J end by 1 base, with 28 bases between. Germline CDR1 and CDR2: MNHNY and SVGAGI (reference sequence). The CDR3 protein is CASSPKGGGGRIISYNEQFF. The CDR3 coding sequence is TGTGCCAGCAGCCCGAAAGGAGGGGGCGGGCGTATTATATCCTACAATGAGCAGTTCTTC.

The genes are TRBV11-2 and TRBJ2-6; 7 nucleotides match TRBD1. The V and J ends lost 5 bases and 1 base, in that order; junction bases with no gene match: 11. This CDR3 is 18 amino acids long. Per germline, CDR1 SGHAT and CDR2 FQNNGV. CDR3 loop: CASSPRTGDYSGANVLTF. As DNA, the CDR3 is TGTGCCAGCAGCCCACGGACAGGAGACTATTCTGGGGCCAACGTCCTGACTTTC.

This clone was counted a single time. The rearrangement links TRBV29-1 to TRBJ2-1; 11 bases are shared with TRBD2. Germline CDR1 and CDR2: SQVTM and ANQGSEA. V gave up 2 bases and J gave up 8 bases; unmatched junction bases: 5. This CDR3 is built from 14 residues. CDR3 region: CSVETSGSRYEQFF. In DNA, the CDR3 is TGCAGCGTTGAAACTAGCGGGAGTCGTTATGAGCAGTTCTTC.

V gene TRBV7-9 combines with J gene TRBJ1-4; unclear D gene. Germline V lookup: CDR1 SEHNR, CDR2 FQNEAQ (reference sequence). V was pared by 1 base and J by 6 bases, with 9 bases between. This CDR3 has 14 residues. Here the CDR3 DNA reads TGTGCCAGCAGCTTAGTGCGGGCCGATGAAAAACTGTTTTTT. Translated: CASSLVRADEKLFF.

CDR3 sequence (DNA): TGTGCCAGCAGTTATAACAGGAGGGGATCCTACGAGCAGTACTTC. Its protein product is CASSYNRRGSYEQYF. This chain links TRBV6-2 or TRBV6-3 with TRBJ2-7, with D possibly being TRBD2 (6 bases). Between the trimmed V and J ends, which lost 3 bases and 1 base, there was a span of 13 bases. CDR1 is MNHEY and CDR2 is SVGEGT in the germline V gene. The CDR3 sequence is 15 residues long.

The CDR3 nucleotides are TGTGCCACCAGCAGAGATCTGGGAGGGGTGGATGAAAAACTGTTTTTT. It yields the protein CATSRDLGGVDEKLFF. The rearrangement links TRBV15 to TRBJ1-4, with a tentative D call TRBD1 (5 bases). This CDR3 region has 16 residues. The V gene lost 0 bases and the J gene lost 6 bases, with 14 bases spanning the gap. CDR1 and CDR2 (germline): LNHNV, YYDKDF (reference sequence). Filled out from reference TRBV15 and TRBJ1-4, the complete variable domain reads DAMVIQNPRYQVTQFGKPVTLSCSQTLNHNVMYWYQQKSSQAPKLLFHYYDKDFNNEADTPDNFQSRRPNTSFCFLDIRSPGLGDTAMYLCATSRDLGGVDEKLFFGSGTQLSVL.

The chain uses TRBV7-2 and TRBJ2-5; TRBD2 might be the D (5 bases). The length of the CDR3 is 15 residues. Germline V CDR1 and CDR2: SGHTA, FQGNSA. Trimming took off 5 bases at V and 2 bases at J, with 15 bases between the two ends. This CDR3 is CASSQSWGAQETQYF. CDR3 DNA sequence: TGTGCCAGCAGCCAATCCTGGGGAGCGCAAGAGACCCAGTACTTC. Drawing the rest from reference TRBV7-2 and TRBJ2-5, the complete variable domain is GAGVSQSPSNKVTEKGKDVELRCDPISGHTALYWYRQSLGQGLEFLIYFQGNSAPDKSGLPSDRFSAERTGGSVSTLTIQRTQQEDSAVYLCASSQSWGAQETQYFGPGTRLLVL.

This clone was found once. V usage is TRBV24-1 and J usage is TRBJ1-1, with D possibly being TRBD1 (6 bases). The V and J ends lost 0 bases and 0 bases respectively, with 19 bases between them. There are 19 residues in the CDR3. The germline V gene encodes CDR1 KGHDR and CDR2 SFDVKD. The CDR3 DNA reads TGTGCCACCAGTGATTTGGCTCGGGGAAGACAGGACATGAACACTGAAGCTTTCTTT. Its translation is CATSDLARGRQDMNTEAFF.

V and J are TRBV7-2 and TRBJ1-4, with a tentative D call TRBD1 (5 bases). This CDR3 region has 15 residues. CDR1 and CDR2 (germline): SGHTA, FQGNSA. Deletions cut 5 bases from V and 6 bases from J, with 16 bases between. CDR3 sequence: CASSPRRGGDEKLFF. Here the CDR3 DNA reads TGTGCCAGCAGCCCACGTAGGGGAGGAGATGAAAAACTGTTTTTT.